The sequence of this TCR beta chain was determined in a study of cytomegalovirus exposure and HLA in healthy donors (dated by TCRdb to about 2017). As for the study more broadly: According to a later analysis, the 120 or so validation repertoires were produced on the same platform as the approximately 620 repertoires of the first cohort. The study aimed to test whether signatures of past pathogen exposure could be identified by cataloging public T cell receptors. To predict cytomegalovirus infection status, the study brought together high-throughput TCR immunosequencing, statistical association of individual TCRs with disease status, and machine learning. Besides the first cohort of 550 to 750 subjects, a separate validation cohort made up of roughly 120 different subjects was used. Study-wide conclusions, independent of this receptor: A later analysis had no HLA typing for the validation cohort, so co-occurrence there was scored across all 120 or so repertoires. The study gave a list of around 170 TCR beta chains associated with cytomegalovirus. The authors suggested that the approach could potentially be generalized to other disease states and immunological phenotypes. Three of the identified cytomegalovirus-associated TCR beta chains were confirmed in vitro to be specific for cytomegalovirus antigens. A later analysis found that TCRs clustered in the first cohort also tended to co-occur in the 110 or so validation repertoires, with roughly 95% of cluster scores above 0. In both the original and validation cohorts, the classifier was reported to diagnose cytomegalovirus status with high specificity and sensitivity. Most TCR sequences were seen in very few donors, while some public TCRs were found in many individuals.

The donors were included in the validation cohort of over a hundred subjects, a group kept apart from the roughly 670-subject first cohort. The CDR3 has 14 amino acids, counting the end cysteine and phenylalanine. Kept here is only the CDR3 DNA, which spans 42 bases and is read in frame from base 1. V loses 4 bases of germline sequence and J loses 4 bases, and the interval between the two ends is 11 bases. CDR1 and CDR2 are drawn from the germline V gene: MNHEY, SVGAGI. Points on this clone: The antigen it recognizes is unknown. No base quality information exists; no much larger clone differs at one position.

Library preparation employed the immunoSEQ multiplex PCR assay. Per the original workflow: A statistical classification framework was developed to diagnose cytomegalovirus status using the catalog of TCR beta chain sequences. In TCRdb, the immuneACCESS table is reduced to in-frame sequences with V and J assigned. These tables do not hold every clone; where another copy was compared, an unresolved V gene accounts for under half, and the others remain unexplained. That table furnishes V, J and clone size, whereas the DNA furnished D and trimming. The sample table holds over 150,000 clones, of which approximately 82% were seen once. Around 15% of the sample goes to the ten largest clones.

The receptor's source is a woman between 25 and 40 years old in good health and CMV-seropositive. This chain is built from TRBV6-5 and TRBJ2-1; TRBD1 is a possible D gene, resting on 5 matching bases. The sample consisted of PBMCs. The nucleotide sequence is TGTGCCAGCAGTTCGAAGACAGAGTACAATGAGCAGTTCTTC. The translation is CASSSKTEYNEQFF.